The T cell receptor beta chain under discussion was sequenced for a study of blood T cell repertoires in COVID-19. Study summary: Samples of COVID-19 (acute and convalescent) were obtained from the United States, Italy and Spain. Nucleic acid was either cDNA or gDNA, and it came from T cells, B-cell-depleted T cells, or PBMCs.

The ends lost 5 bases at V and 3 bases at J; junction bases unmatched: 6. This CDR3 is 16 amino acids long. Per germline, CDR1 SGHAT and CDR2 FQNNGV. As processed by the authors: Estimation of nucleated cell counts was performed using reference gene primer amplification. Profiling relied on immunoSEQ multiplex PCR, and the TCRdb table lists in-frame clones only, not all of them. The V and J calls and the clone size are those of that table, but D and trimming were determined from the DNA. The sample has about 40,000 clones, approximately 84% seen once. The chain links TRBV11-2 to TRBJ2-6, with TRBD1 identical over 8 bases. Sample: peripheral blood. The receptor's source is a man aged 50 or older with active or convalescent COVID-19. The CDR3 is CASSPQGASGANVLTF. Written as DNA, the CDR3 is TGTGCCAGCAGCCCCCAGGGGGCTAGTGGGGCCAACGTCCTGACTTTC.